This T cell receptor (beta chain) was observed in a study of cytomegalovirus exposure and HLA in healthy donors. The PCR used 60 Vbeta and 13 Jbeta primers. TCRdb keeps only in-frame clones here, not all; method: immunoSEQ multiplex PCR. The data show approximately 120,000 clones, around three quarters seen once. Germline CDR1 reads SGHTA; CDR2 reads FQGTGA. This CDR3 has 16 amino acids. With 6 bases clipped from V and 2 bases from J, the junction kept 11 bases outside the gene matches. V and J are TRBV7-3 and TRBJ2-3, with 7 bases identical to TRBD1. The specimen sequenced was PBMCs. The TCR sequence derives from a woman aged 45-65 years in good health and CMV-seronegative. The CDR3 sequence: CASSFGQVGDTDTQYF. The DNA of the CDR3 is TGTGCCAGCAGTTTCGGACAGGTTGGGGACACAGATACGCAGTATTTT. Variable domain in full (rest from reference TRBV7-3 and TRBJ2-3): GAGVSQTPSNKVTEKGKYVELRCDPISGHTALYWYRQSLGQGPEFLIYFQGTGAADDSGLPNDRFFAVRPEGSVSTLKIQRTERGDSAVYLCASSFGQVGDTDTQYFGPGTRLTVL.